This TCR beta chain was sequenced in a study of response to subunit inactivated influenza vaccine listed by TCRdb under 2018. Regarding the complete study: Deep quantitative T cell receptor repertoire profiling was used in the study to track responses to a trivalent subunit inactivated influenza vaccine. The paper's findings and limits, for the study overall: According to the authors, only a limited number of new T cells may be recruited by each seasonal influenza vaccination.

Libraries were constructed by RT-PCR. Sequencing took place on an Illumina HiSeq 2500. TCRdb took the public reads, trimmed them with fastp at Q25, ran MiXCR for clone calling and kept in-frame beta chains. Each CDR3 protein appears once, grouped with its most common genes and DNA. This sample gives approximately 730,000 distinct CDR3 sequences in total; over 11% of them show up just once. Around 7.3% of the sample is in the top ten clones. In its sample, this clonotype was seen a few times. This receptor's antigen is unknown. No per-base quality is available; no much larger clone lies one base away. The sequencing used PBMCs from blood, collected about 14 days before vaccination. The TCR was taken from a man between 50 and 59 years old who received an inactivated influenza vaccine. Donor details come from another sample of the same person, matched by shared clones.

The DNA sequence is given as TGTGCCAGCAGTTCTTCCTCCCACCGGACGGGGAACTGGGGCTACACCTTC. Its protein is CASSSSSHRTGNWGYTF. In this chain, TRBV27 is recombined with TRBJ1-2; the D gene remains uncertain. Its CDR3 holds 17 amino acids, cysteine through phenylalanine. The entry retains the CDR3 DNA only, 51 bases that are in frame from base 1. V loses 4 bases, J loses 8 bases, and the germline ends lie 26 bases apart. Based on the germline V gene (reference sequence), the CDR1 and CDR2 sequences are MNHEY and SMNVEV.